Sequencing of this T cell receptor beta chain was carried out in a study of OX40 agonist ivuxolimab in advanced cancers. As for the study in general: The group had a mean age of about 64 years, ranged from about 23 to 85, and was just under 85% male.

Only in-frame clones appear in the TCRdb table, and some are missing; sequencing was by immunoSEQ multiplex PCR. The sample has roughly 150,000 clones; around 94% are singletons. General study results and limits: Nonresponders, in some cases, also had low normalized T-cell clonal expansion.

Germline values: CDR1 SGHDN, CDR2 FVKESK. This CDR3 has 17 residues. V gave up 1 base and J gave up 7 bases; unmatched junction bases: 9. Notes on this clone: No antigen is known for it.

This receptor was identified in an adult with an advanced solid tumor such as melanoma, head and neck, liver or kidney cancer. Sequenced material: CD4+ or CD8+ T cells sorted from blood, taken in a trial of the OX40 agonist ivuxolimab. The chain combines TRBV14 with TRBJ2-3; 12 nucleotides line up with TRBD1. The CDR3 spells CASSQVLRDRGLNTQYF. The CDR3 nucleotides are TGTGCCAGCAGCCAAGTCCTCCGGGACAGGGGGCTAAATACGCAGTATTTT.